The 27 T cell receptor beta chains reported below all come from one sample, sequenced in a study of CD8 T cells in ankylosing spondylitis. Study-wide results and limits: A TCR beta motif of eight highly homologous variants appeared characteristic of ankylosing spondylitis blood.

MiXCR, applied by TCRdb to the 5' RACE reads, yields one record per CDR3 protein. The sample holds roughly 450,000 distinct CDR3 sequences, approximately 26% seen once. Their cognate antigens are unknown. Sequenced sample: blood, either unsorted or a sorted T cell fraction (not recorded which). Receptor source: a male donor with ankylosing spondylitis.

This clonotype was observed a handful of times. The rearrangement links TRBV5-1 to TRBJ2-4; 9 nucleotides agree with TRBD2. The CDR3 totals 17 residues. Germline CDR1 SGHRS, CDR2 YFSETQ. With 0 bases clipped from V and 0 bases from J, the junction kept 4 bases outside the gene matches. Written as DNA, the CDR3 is TGCGCCAGCAGCTTGGCGTTAGCGGGAGAAGCCAAAAACATTCAGTACTTC. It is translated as CASSLALAGEAKNIQYF.

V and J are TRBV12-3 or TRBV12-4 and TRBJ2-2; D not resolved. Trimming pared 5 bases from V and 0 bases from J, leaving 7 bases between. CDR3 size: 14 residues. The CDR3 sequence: CASSPLTNTGELFF. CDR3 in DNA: TGTGCCAGCAGTCCCCTCACGAACACCGGGGAGCTGTTTTTT.

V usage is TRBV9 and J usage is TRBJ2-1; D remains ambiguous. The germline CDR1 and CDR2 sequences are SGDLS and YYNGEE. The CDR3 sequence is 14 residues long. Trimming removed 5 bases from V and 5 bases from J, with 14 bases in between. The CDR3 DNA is TGTGCCAGCAGTAGGGTGGGGTCTAACAATGAGCAGTTCTTC. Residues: CASSRVGSNNEQFF.

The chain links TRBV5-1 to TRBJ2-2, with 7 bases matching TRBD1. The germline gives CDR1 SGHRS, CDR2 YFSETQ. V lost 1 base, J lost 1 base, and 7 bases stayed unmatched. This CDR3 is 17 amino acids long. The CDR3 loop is CASSLYRGQKNTGELFF. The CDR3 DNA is TGCGCCAGCAGCTTGTATAGGGGACAGAAGAACACCGGGGAGCTGTTTTTT.

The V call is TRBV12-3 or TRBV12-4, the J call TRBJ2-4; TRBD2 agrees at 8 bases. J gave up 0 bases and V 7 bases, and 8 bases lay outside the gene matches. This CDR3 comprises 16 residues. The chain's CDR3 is CASTLGGGVAKNIQYF. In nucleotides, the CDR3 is TGTGCCAGCACCCTCGGGGGGGGAGTAGCCAAAAACATTCAGTACTTC.

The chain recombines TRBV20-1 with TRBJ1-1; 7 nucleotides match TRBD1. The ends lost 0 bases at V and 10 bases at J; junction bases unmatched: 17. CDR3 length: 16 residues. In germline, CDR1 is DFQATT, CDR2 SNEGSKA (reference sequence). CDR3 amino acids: CSARDPLRDRDRVAFF. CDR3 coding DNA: TGCAGTGCTAGAGATCCACTACGCGACAGGGATCGGGTAGCTTTCTTT.

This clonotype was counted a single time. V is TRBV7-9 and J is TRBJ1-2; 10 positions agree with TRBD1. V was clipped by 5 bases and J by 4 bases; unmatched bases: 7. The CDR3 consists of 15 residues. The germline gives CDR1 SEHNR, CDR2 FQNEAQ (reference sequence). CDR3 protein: CASSPADRGFYGYTF. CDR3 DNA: TGTGCCAGCAGCCCAGCGGACAGGGGGTTCTATGGCTACACCTTC. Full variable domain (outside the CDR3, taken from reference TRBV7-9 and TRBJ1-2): DTGVSQNPRHKITKRGQNVTFRCDPISEHNRLYWYRQTLGQGPEFLTYFQNEAQLEKSRLLSDRFSAERPKGSFSTLEIQRTEQGDSAMYLCASSPADRGFYGYTFGSGTRLTVV.

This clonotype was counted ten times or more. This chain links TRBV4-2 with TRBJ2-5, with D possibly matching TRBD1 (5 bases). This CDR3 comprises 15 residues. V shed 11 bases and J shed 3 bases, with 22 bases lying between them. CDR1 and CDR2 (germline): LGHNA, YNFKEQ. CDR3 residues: CASSQKGAGKETQYF. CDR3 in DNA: TGTGCCTCAAGCCAAAAAGGGGCAGGGAAAGAGACCCAGTACTTC.

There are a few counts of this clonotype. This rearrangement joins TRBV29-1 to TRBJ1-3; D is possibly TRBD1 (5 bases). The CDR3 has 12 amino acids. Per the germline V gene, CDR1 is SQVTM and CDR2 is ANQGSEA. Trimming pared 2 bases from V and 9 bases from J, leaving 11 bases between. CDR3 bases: TGCAGCGTTGAAACTGGGAGGGGCACCATATATTTT. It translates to CSVETGRGTIYF. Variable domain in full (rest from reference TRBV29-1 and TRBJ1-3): SAVISQKPSRDICQRGTSLTIQCQVDSQVTMMFWYRQQPGQSLTLIATANQGSEATYESGFVIDKFPISRPNLTFSTLTVSNMSPEDSSIYLCSVETGRGTIYFGEGSWLTVV.

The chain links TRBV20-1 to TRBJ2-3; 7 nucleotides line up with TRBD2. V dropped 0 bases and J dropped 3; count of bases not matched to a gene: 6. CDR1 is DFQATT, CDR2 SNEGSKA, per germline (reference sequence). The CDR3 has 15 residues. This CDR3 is CSARDTGGSTDTQYF. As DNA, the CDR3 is TGCAGTGCTAGAGATACTGGCGGGAGTACAGATACGCAGTATTTT.

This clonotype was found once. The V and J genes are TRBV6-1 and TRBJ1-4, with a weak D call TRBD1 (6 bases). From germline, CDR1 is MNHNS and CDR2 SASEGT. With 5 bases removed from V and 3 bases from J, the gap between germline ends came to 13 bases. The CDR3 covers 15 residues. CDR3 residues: CASSTGTRPNEKLFF. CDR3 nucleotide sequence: TGTGCCAGCAGTACCGGGACACGACCTAATGAAAAACTGTTTTTT.

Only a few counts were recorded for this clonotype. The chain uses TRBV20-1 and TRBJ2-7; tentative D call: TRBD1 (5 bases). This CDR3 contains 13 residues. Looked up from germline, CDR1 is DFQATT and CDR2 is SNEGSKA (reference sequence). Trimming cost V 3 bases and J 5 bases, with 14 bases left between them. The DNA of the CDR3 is TGCAGTGCTAGTTTAGGCAGGGCCAACGAGCAGTACTTC. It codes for CSASLGRANEQYF.

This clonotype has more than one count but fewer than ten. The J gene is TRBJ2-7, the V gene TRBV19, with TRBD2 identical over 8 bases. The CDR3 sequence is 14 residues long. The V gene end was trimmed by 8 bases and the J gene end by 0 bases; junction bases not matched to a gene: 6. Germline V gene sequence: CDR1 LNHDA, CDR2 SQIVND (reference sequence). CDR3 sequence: CASEGGRSSYEQYV. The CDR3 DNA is TGTGCCAGTGAAGGCGGGAGGAGCTCCTACGAGCAGTACGTC.

The CDR3 DNA sequence: TGTGCCACCAGTGGGACGGGGGGCCCGTGGAATGAGCAGTTCTTC. Amino acid sequence: CATSGTGGPWNEQFF. V is TRBV24-1 and J is TRBJ2-1; TRBD2 might be the D (7 bases). CDR3 length equals 15 residues. Germline V gene lookup returns CDR1 KGHDR and CDR2 SFDVKD. Between the trimmed V and J ends, which lost 5 bases and 7 bases, there was a span of 17 bases.

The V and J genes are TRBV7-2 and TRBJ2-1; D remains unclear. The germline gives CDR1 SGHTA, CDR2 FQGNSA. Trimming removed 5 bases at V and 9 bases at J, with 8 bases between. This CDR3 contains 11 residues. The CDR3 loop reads CASSPHGEQFF. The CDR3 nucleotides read TGTGCCAGCAGCCCCCATGGTGAGCAGTTCTTC.

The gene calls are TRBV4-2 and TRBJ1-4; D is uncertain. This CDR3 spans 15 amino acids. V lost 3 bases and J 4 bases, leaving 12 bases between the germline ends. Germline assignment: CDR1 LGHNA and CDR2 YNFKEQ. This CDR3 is CASSHTDDHNEKLFF. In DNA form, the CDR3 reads TGTGCCAGCAGCCATACAGACGACCATAATGAAAAACTGTTTTTT.

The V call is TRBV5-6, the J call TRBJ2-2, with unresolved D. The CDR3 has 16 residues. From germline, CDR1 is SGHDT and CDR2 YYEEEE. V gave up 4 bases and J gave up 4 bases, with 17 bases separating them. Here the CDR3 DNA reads TGTGCCAGCAGCGCCACTTTCGCGCCTTTCACCGGGGAGCTGTTTTTT. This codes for CASSATFAPFTGELFF.

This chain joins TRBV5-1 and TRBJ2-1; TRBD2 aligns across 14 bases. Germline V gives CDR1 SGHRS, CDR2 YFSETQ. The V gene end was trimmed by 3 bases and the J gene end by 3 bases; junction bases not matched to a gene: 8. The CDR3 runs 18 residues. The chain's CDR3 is CASSSGLAGGRNYNEQFF. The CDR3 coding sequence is TGCGCCAGCAGCTCAGGACTAGCGGGAGGTCGTAACTACAATGAGCAGTTCTTC.

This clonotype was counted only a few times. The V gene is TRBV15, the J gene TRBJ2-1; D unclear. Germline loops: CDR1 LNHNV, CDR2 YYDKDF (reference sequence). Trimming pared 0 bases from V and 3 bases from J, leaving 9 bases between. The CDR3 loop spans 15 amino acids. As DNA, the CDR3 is TGTGCCACCAGCAGAGATGGCGGAATCTACAATGAGCAGTTCTTC. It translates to CATSRDGGIYNEQFF.

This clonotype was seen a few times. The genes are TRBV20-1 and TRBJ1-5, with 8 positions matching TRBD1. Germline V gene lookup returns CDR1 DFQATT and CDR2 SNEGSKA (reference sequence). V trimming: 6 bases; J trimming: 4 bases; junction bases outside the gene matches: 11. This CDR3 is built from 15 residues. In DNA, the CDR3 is TGCAGTGCGGTCGGGCAGACAGGGGCTAATCAGCCCCAGCATTTT. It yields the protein CSAVGQTGANQPQHF.

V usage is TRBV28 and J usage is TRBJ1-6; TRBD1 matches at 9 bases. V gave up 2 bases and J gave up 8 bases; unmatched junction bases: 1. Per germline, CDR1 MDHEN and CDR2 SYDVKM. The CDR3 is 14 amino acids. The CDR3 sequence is CASSLRDRDSPLHF. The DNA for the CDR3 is TGTGCCAGCAGTTTACGGGACAGGGATTCACCCCTCCACTTT.

Here the CDR3 reads CSARAPRGRSEQFF. The CDR3 coding sequence is TGCAGTGCTAGAGCCCCCCGGGGCCGGAGTGAGCAGTTCTTC. The chain is built from TRBV20-1 and TRBJ2-1; D is possibly TRBD1 or TRBD2 (5 bases each). CDR3 length equals 14 residues. Trimming removed 1 base from V and 9 bases from J, with 16 bases in between. Germline CDR1 reads DFQATT; CDR2 reads SNEGSKA (reference sequence).

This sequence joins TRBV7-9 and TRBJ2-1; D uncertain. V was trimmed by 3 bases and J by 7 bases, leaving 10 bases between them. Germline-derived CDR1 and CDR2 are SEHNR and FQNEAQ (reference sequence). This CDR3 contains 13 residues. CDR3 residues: CASSFTRENEQFF. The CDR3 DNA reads TGTGCCAGCAGCTTTACTCGAGAGAATGAGCAGTTCTTC.

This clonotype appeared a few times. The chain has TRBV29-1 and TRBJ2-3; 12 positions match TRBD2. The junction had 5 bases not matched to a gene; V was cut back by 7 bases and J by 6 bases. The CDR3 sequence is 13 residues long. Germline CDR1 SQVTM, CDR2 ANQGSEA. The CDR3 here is CSGETSGSDTQYF. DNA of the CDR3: TGCAGCGGGGAGACTAGCGGGAGTGATACGCAGTATTTT.

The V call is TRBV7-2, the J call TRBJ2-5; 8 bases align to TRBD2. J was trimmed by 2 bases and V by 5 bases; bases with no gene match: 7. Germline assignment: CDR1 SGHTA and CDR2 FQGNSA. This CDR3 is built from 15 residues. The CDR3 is CASSQRTSRQETQYF. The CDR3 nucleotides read TGTGCCAGCAGCCAAAGGACTAGCAGACAAGAGACCCAGTACTTC.

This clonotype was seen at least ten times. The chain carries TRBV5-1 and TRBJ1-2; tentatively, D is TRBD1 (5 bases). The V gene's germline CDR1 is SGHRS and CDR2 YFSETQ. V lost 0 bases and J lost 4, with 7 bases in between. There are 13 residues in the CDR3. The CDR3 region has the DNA TGCGCCAGCAGCTTGGCCGACAGCTATGGCTACACCTTC. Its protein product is CASSLADSYGYTF. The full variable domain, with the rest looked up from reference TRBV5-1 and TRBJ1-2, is KAGVTQTPRYLIKTRGQQVTLSCSPISGHRSVSWYQQTPGQGLQFLFEYFSETQRNKGNFPGRFSGRQFSNSRSEMNVSTLELGDSALYLCASSLADSYGYTFGSGTRLTVV.

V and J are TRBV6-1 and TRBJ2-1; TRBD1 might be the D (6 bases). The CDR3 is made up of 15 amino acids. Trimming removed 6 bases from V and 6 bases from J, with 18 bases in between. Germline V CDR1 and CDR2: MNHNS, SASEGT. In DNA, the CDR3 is TGTGCCAGCAGCCTTATCCAAGGGGGTGGCAATGAGCAGTTCTTC. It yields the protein CASSLIQGGGNEQFF.